This section outlines one T cell receptor beta chain sequence together with its context. Sequenced material consisted of expressed TCRB transcripts (all of the isolated RNA was reverse transcribed). Sequenced by immunoSEQ multiplex PCR; TCRdb stores in-frame clones only, minus some. The table has roughly 40,000 clones, more than 40% seen once; the top ten hold more than 0.65%. There are 13 residues in the CDR3. Germline CDR1 reads SGHDT; CDR2 reads YYEEEE. Between the trimmed V and J ends, which lost 2 bases and 1 base, there was a span of 6 bases. This sample stems from a study of beta chain features in type 1 diabetes.

The sequenced sample was central memory CD4+ T cells from blood. The gene calls are TRBV5-6 and TRBJ1-1, with D unclear. The clonotype was recovered from a woman aged 18-29 years in good health. As DNA, the CDR3 is TGTGCCAGCAGCTTTAGATGGAACACTGAAGCTTTCTTT. It specifies CASSFRWNTEAFF.